The 2 T cell receptor beta chains below all came from one sample that was sequenced in a study of CD8 T cells in ankylosing spondylitis. Study conclusions and caveats: The study identified a TCR beta motif of several highly homologous variants that appeared characteristic of ankylosing spondylitis blood.

MiXCR was run by TCRdb on the 5' RACE reads, yielding one entry per CDR3 protein. This sample has more than 500,000 distinct CDR3 sequences, with roughly 5.3% found just once. Their target antigens are unknown. The sample taken for sequencing was blood, either unsorted or a sorted T cell fraction (not recorded which). The source of these receptors is a male donor with ankylosing spondylitis.

This clonotype was seen more than once but under ten times. This chain connects TRBV7-2 to TRBJ2-7; D is undetermined. This CDR3 contains 11 residues. Between the trimmed V and J ends, which lost 5 bases and 6 bases, there was a span of 8 bases. Germline values: CDR1 SGHTA, CDR2 FQGNSA. CDR3 protein: CASSIYREQYF. CDR3 in DNA: TGTGCCAGCAGCATTTACCGCGAGCAGTACTTC.

This clonotype occurred many times. This chain uses TRBV5-1 with TRBJ1-1, with 9 bases identical to TRBD1. Germline trimming cut 7 bases from V and 7 bases from J; bases unmatched to any gene: 11. The CDR3 has 14 amino acids. CDR1 and CDR2 (germline): SGHRS, YFSETQ. CDR3 bases: TGCGCCAGCGGGGAAAATACAGGGGGCGGTGAAGCTTTCTTT. Amino acids: CASGENTGGGEAFF.